The 5 T cell receptor beta chains below come from one sample, sequenced in a study of blood T cell repertoires in COVID-19. Measured with immunoSEQ multiplex PCR; TCRdb has only the in-frame clones, and not every one. Found here are tens of thousands of clones, roughly 87% of them singletons; the top ten hold about 9.1%. The specimen was peripheral blood. The receptors come from a woman older than 75 with active COVID-19.

The chain couples TRBV2 to TRBJ1-2; D is possibly TRBD1 (5 bases). The V and J ends lost 4 bases and 4 bases respectively, with 10 bases between them. From germline, CDR1 is SNHLY and CDR2 FYNNEI. CDR3 length equals 13 residues. The DNA of the CDR3 is TGTGCCAGCAGTGGGGGGGAACTCTATGGCTACACCTTC. Translated: CASSGGELYGYTF.

This clone occurred once. The CDR3, as DNA: TGTGCCACCAGCAGTCCCATGGGTCCCAGGGGCAGCGAAAAACTGTTTTTT. Translated: CATSSPMGPRGSEKLFF. The chain has TRBV15 and TRBJ1-4, with D perhaps matching TRBD1 (6 bases). The CDR3 is made up of 17 amino acids. The V and J ends lost 3 bases and 8 bases respectively, with 22 bases between them. Germline V lookup: CDR1 LNHNV, CDR2 YYDKDF (reference sequence).

The chain carries TRBV7-8 and TRBJ2-7; possible D gene TRBD1, 6 bases. V gave up 3 bases and J gave up 4 bases, with 10 bases separating them. CDR3 length: 13 residues. In germline, CDR1 is SGHVS, CDR2 FQNEAQ. The CDR3 here is CASSFGGKYEQYF. Written as DNA, the CDR3 is TGTGCCAGCAGCTTTGGGGGCAAGTACGAGCAGTACTTC. Full variable domain (remainder filled in from reference TRBV7-8 and TRBJ2-7): GAGVSQSPRYKVAKRGQDVALRCDPISGHVSLFWYQQALGQGPEFLTYFQNEAQLDKSGLPSDRFFAERPEGSVSTLKIQRTQQEDSAVYLCASSFGGKYEQYFGPGTRLTVT.

This chain uses TRBV6-6 with TRBJ2-2, with 9 bases lining up with TRBD2. Germline V CDR1 and CDR2: MNHNY, SVGAGI (reference sequence). J gave up 1 base and V 4 bases, and 4 bases lay outside the gene matches. The CDR3 consists of 16 residues. The CDR3 reads CASSSRAGGNTGELFF. The DNA for the CDR3 is TGTGCCAGCAGTTCCCGAGCGGGGGGGAACACCGGGGAGCTGTTTTTT.

CDR3 region: CASSASGGARETQYF. CDR3 nucleotide sequence: TGTGCCAGCAGTGCTAGCGGGGGGGCCAGGGAGACCCAGTACTTC. V usage is TRBV28 and J usage is TRBJ2-5; 12 positions agree with TRBD2. The junction had 6 bases not matched to a gene; V was cut back by 5 bases and J by 5 bases. This CDR3 has 15 residues. Germline V CDR1 and CDR2: MDHEN, SYDVKM.